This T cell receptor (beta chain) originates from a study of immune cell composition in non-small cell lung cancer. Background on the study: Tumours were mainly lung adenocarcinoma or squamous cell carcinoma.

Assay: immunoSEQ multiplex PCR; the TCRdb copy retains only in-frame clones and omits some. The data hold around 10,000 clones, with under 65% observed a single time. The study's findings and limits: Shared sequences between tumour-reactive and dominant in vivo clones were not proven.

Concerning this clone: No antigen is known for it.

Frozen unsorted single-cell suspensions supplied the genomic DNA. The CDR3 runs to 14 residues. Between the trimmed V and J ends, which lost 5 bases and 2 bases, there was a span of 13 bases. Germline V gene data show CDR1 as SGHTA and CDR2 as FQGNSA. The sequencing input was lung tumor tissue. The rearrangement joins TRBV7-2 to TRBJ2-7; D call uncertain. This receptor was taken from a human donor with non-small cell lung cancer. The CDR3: CASSRGTGTYEQYF. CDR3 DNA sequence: TGTGCCAGCAGCCGCGGCACGGGTACCTACGAGCAGTACTTC.